The entry below describes one TCR beta chain. The antigen is not known. There are 15 residues in the CDR3. Germline-derived CDR1 and CDR2 are SGHNT and YYREEE (reference sequence). V lost 3 bases and J 2 bases, leaving 12 bases between the germline ends. TCRdb used MiXCR to reprocess the RT-PCR reads, holding one entry per CDR3 protein. The profile shows about 780,000 distinct CDR3 sequences, around a sixth of them singletons. This record belongs to a study of response to subunit inactivated influenza vaccine. Study outcomes and limitations: Only a handful of new T cells, the authors suggested, are recruited with each seasonal influenza vaccination.

The source material was PBMCs from blood, sampled 5 days after vaccination. The source of this sequence is a man over 45 who received an inactivated influenza vaccine. The chain has TRBV5-4 and TRBJ1-5; no definite D call. CDR3 sequence: CASSYDPGGNQPQHF. The CDR3 DNA is TGTGCCAGCAGCTACGACCCCGGAGGCAATCAGCCCCAGCATTTT.